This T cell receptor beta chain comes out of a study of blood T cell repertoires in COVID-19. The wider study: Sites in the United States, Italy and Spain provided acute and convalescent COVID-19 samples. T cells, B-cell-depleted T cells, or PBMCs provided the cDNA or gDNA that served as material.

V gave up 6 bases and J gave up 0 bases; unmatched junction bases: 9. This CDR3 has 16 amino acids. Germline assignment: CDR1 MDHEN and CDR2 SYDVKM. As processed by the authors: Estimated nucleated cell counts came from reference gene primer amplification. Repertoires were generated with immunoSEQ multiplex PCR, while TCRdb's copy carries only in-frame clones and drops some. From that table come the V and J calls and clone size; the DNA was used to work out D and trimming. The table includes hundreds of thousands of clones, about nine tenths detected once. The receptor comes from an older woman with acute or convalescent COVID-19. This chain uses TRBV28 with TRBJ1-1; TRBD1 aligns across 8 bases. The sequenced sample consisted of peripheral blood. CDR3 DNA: TGTGCCAGCAGGGACAGGGACTATAGGATGAACACTGAAGCTTTCTTT. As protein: CASRDRDYRMNTEAFF.